The clone carrying this T cell receptor (beta chain) was recorded many times. The study tagged each TCR cDNA molecule with a unique molecular identifier. TCRdb reanalysed the 5' RACE reads using MiXCR and keeps one entry per CDR3 protein. The sample has tens of thousands of distinct CDR3 sequences, approximately 12% seen once. Time point denoted: sample taken at primary tumor resection. Whole RNA was taken from tumor, nontumor lung or frozen PBMC; it was then sequenced unsorted. The CDR3 is 16 residues long. The V segment lost 5 bases and the J segment 7 bases; nucleotides outside the gene matches: 12. This sample was included in a study of spatial heterogeneity in lung cancer. Study-level information: For the average unique TCR and UMI combination, more than 9.5 occurrences appeared in raw reads.

The source is a male donor with early-stage non-small cell lung cancer. The source was PBMCs, collected at surgery. This rearrangement joins TRBV12-3 or TRBV12-4 to TRBJ2-1, with 9 bases lining up with TRBD1. CDR3 sequence: CASSPKTGGEGNEQFF. The CDR3 nucleotides are TGTGCCAGCAGTCCCAAAACAGGGGGCGAGGGTAATGAGCAGTTCTTC.